A single sample is the source of the 11 T cell receptor beta chains below, sequenced in a study of PD-1 blockade in classical Hodgkin lymphoma. The time point: cycle 4 day 1 (C4D1), after less than 7 weeks of nivolumab. Each patient's relapse followed autologous stem cell transplantation, and brentuximab vedotin exposure varied. Sequencing used immunoSEQ multiplex PCR; TCRdb keeps in-frame clones, though not all of them. The data contain approximately 61,000 clones, around nine tenths of them seen just once; the ten biggest clones take up less than 9%. Sequencing used peripheral blood mononuclear cells (PBMCs), obtained before the fourth cycle of nivolumab. The receptors stem from a human donor with classical Hodgkin lymphoma.

The chain combines TRBV18 with TRBJ2-7; 10 nucleotides match TRBD2. V was pared by 1 base and J by 7 bases, with 7 bases of the junction left unmatched. The CDR3 runs to 15 residues. CDR1 is KGHSH and CDR2 is LQKENI in the germline V gene. The CDR3 sequence: CASSPRSLAGDEQYF. The CDR3 bases are TGTGCCAGCTCACCACGATCTCTAGCGGGGGATGAGCAGTACTTC.

The genes are TRBV5-1 and TRBJ2-2; D gene unclear. CDR1 is SGHRS and CDR2 is YFSETQ in the germline V gene. The germline V and J ends were trimmed by 1 base and 6 bases, with 7 bases remaining between them. The CDR3 is 13 amino acids. In nucleotides, the CDR3 is TGCGCCAGCAGCTTGTGGGTGGCCGGGGAGCTGTTTTTT. Translation gives CASSLWVAGELFF.

V and J are TRBV29-1 and TRBJ1-5; D is possibly TRBD1 (5 bases). Trimming took 4 bases from V and 0 from J, leaving 10 bases between them. Germline loops: CDR1 SQVTM, CDR2 ANQGSEA. This CDR3 is 14 amino acids long. The CDR3 here is CSVVAGTSNQPQHF. The CDR3 DNA follows: TGCAGCGTTGTAGCAGGGACTAGCAATCAGCCCCAGCATTTT.

This clone is medium-sized (0.01 to 0.1%) by share. The chain combines TRBV7-3 with TRBJ1-2; 12 positions match TRBD1. CDR1 SGHTA and CDR2 FQGTGA come from the germline V gene. The CDR3 totals 15 residues. Trimming removed 1 base from V and 8 bases from J; junction bases left unmatched: 5. CDR3 sequence (DNA): TGTGCCAGCAGCTTAAGGGGACAGGGGGCGGAGGGCTACACCTTC. This translates into CASSLRGQGAEGYTF. Supplemented by reference TRBV7-3 and TRBJ1-2, the full variable domain reads GAGVSQTPSNKVTEKGKYVELRCDPISGHTALYWYRQSLGQGPEFLIYFQGTGAADDSGLPNDRFFAVRPEGSVSTLKIQRTERGDSAVYLCASSLRGQGAEGYTFGSGTRLTVV.

The chain combines TRBV28 with TRBJ2-7; 13 positions agree with TRBD2. The J segment lost 3 bases and the V segment lost 10 bases, leaving 6 bases of the junction unmatched. Germline loops: CDR1 MDHEN, CDR2 SYDVKM. CDR3 length: 14 amino acids. CDR3 nucleotides: TGTGCCACCAGACTAGCGGGGGGTTTCTACGAGCAGTACTTC. Residues: CATRLAGGFYEQYF.

The gene calls are TRBV5-1 and TRBJ2-1, with D unresolved. Trimming took 5 bases from V and 0 from J, leaving 12 bases between them. This CDR3 comprises 15 residues. Per germline, CDR1 SGHRS and CDR2 YFSETQ. For the CDR3, the DNA is TGCGCCAGCAGTCCCAGCCAGAGCTCCTACAATGAGCAGTTCTTC. Its translation: CASSPSQSSYNEQFF.

This clone was counted a single time. The chain has TRBV4-2 and TRBJ1-6; D remains unclear. The CDR3 runs to 17 residues. The V end lost 0 bases, the J end lost 8 bases, and 17 bases lay between the germline ends. Germline loops: CDR1 LGHNA, CDR2 YNFKEQ. The CDR3: CASSQEMGRGVDSPLHF. CDR3 sequence (DNA): TGTGCCAGCAGCCAAGAGATGGGTCGCGGGGTTGATTCACCCCTCCACTTT.

The genes are TRBV7-6 and TRBJ1-2; tentative D call: TRBD1 (6 bases). The CDR3 totals 15 residues. Trimming shortened V by 1 base and J by 1 base, and 10 bases separated the two germline ends. Looked up from germline, CDR1 is SGHVS and CDR2 is FNYEAQ. The CDR3 protein is CASSLEQGSNYGYTF. The CDR3 DNA sequence: TGTGCCAGCAGCTTAGAGCAGGGGAGTAACTATGGCTACACCTTC.

V and J are TRBV30 and TRBJ2-7, with 10 bases lining up with TRBD1. Unmatched junction bases numbered 4, after V lost 2 bases and J lost 3 bases. Germline assignment: CDR1 GTSNPN and CDR2 SVGIG (reference sequence). This CDR3 has 14 amino acids. CDR3 amino acids: CAWSPGTGDYEQYF. In DNA form, the CDR3 reads TGTGCCTGGAGTCCCGGGACAGGGGACTACGAGCAGTACTTC.

This rearrangement joins TRBV11-2 to TRBJ2-7; D is unresolved. Germline-derived CDR1 and CDR2 are SGHAT and FQNNGV. Between the trimmed V and J ends, which lost 1 base and 5 bases, there was a span of 9 bases. This CDR3 has 13 amino acids. DNA for the CDR3: TGTGCCAGCAGCTTAGGTAGTTCCAACGAGCAGTACTTC. This gives the protein CASSLGSSNEQYF.

This clone was found once. The chain recombines TRBV5-1 with TRBJ1-1, with D possibly matching TRBD1 (6 bases). With 0 bases removed from V and 4 bases from J, the gap between germline ends came to 13 bases. The CDR3 has 15 residues. CDR1 is SGHRS, CDR2 YFSETQ, per germline. The CDR3 DNA is TGCGCCAGCAGCTTGGACAGGGTCGGGACCACTGAAGCTTTCTTT. Translating it yields CASSLDRVGTTEAFF.